This T cell receptor beta chain was obtained from a study of T cells in Graves' hyperthyroidism and ophthalmopathy. This CDR3 comprises 15 residues. The germline V gene has CDR1 LNHNV and CDR2 YYDKDF (reference sequence). V was clipped by 3 bases and J by 1 base; unmatched bases: 2. Regarding this clonotype: The antigen is undetermined.

The study, taken as a whole, reports: Blood shared most expanded thyroid clonotypes above 0.001.

The investigators amplified TCR beta CDR3 regions from RNA transcripts. Using the HTBI primer set, a first-round RT-PCR was run on the TCR CDR3. In TCRdb, the multiplex PCR reads were re-called with MiXCR into one record per CDR3 protein. This sample has 500,000 to 550,000 distinct CDR3 sequences; under 25% occur once, and the top ten carry 26%. Absent ophthalmopathy progression within 18 months defined stable Graves' hyperthyroidism. Diagnosis of hyperthyroidism was new in patients aged 18 to 65, and its duration was under 2 months. The rearrangement uses TRBV15 and TRBJ1-5; the match to TRBD1 covers 8 bases. This sequence was found in a man aged 18 to 30 with Graves' hyperthyroidism. The sequenced sample consisted of blood. Here the CDR3 DNA reads TGTGCCACCAGCAGTGGACAGGGAAGCAATCAGCCCCAGCATTTT. It specifies CATSSGQGSNQPQHF.